One sample yielded the 15 T cell receptor beta chains listed below, sequenced in a study of regulatory T cells in long-lasting Graves disease. Library construction for TCR beta used iRepertoire HTBI primers and Arm-PCR of CDR3 regions. MiXCR was run by TCRdb on the multiplex PCR reads, yielding one entry per CDR3 protein. The table shows about 290,000 distinct CDR3 sequences, with roughly a fifth occurring only once. The time point denotes: persistent/refractory GD, antithyroid drugs over 5 years with positive TRAb. PBMCs were the source of the RNA used for TCR sequencing. The sequences come from peripheral blood mononuclear cells (PBMCs), collected when the disease was refractory, from a patient treated with antithyroid drugs. These receptors originate from a female donor with Graves disease.

Comment on this clonotype: At one end the junction does not follow the germline gene, possibly because of a read error. V is TRBV20-1 and J is TRBJ1-2; TRBD1 aligns across 7 bases. Germline CDR1 is DFQATT and CDR2 is SNEGSKA (reference sequence). The CDR3 runs to 12 residues. The CDR3 protein is CSARPTGPLFIF. As DNA, the CDR3 is TGCAGTGCTAGACCGACAGGGCCTTTATTCATCTTC.

This clonotype was found a few times. V gene TRBV28 combines with J gene TRBJ1-6, with a tentative D call TRBD1 (5 bases). Trimming pared 2 bases from V and 10 bases from J, leaving 12 bases between. Germline V gene sequence: CDR1 MDHEN, CDR2 SYDVKM. This CDR3 has 14 residues. CDR3 nucleotide sequence: TGTGCCAGCAGTTTAATTGGGGCTCGATCACCCCTCCACTTT. This encodes CASSLIGARSPLHF.

This clonotype appeared many times. The gene calls are TRBV28 and TRBJ2-5; D uncertain. CDR3 size: 13 residues. V was pared by 3 bases and J by 5 bases, with 10 bases between. CDR1 is MDHEN, CDR2 SYDVKM, per germline. CDR3 amino acids: CASSLRSFETQYF. DNA of the CDR3: TGTGCCAGCAGTTTGAGAAGTTTTGAGACCCAGTACTTC. Full variable domain (outside the CDR3, taken from reference TRBV28 and TRBJ2-5): DVKVTQSSRYLVKRTGEKVFLECVQDMDHENMFWYRQDPGLGLRLIYFSYDVKMKEKGDIPEGYSVSREKKERFSLILESASTNQTSMYLCASSLRSFETQYFGPGTRLLVL.

At least ten counts were recorded for this clonotype. V usage is TRBV28 and J usage is TRBJ1-2, with a weak D call TRBD1 (6 bases). CDR3 size: 14 residues. Between the trimmed V and J ends, which lost 6 bases and 5 bases, there was a span of 16 bases. The germline CDR1 and CDR2 sequences are MDHEN and SYDVKM. The CDR3 bases are TGTGCCAGCAGCTATACGGGGGCAGGGTATGGCTACACCTTC. It encodes CASSYTGAGYGYTF.

In this sample, this clonotype turned up a few times. The rearrangement links TRBV5-1 to TRBJ1-5; 7 positions match TRBD1. The germline V gene has CDR1 SGHRS and CDR2 YFSETQ. V dropped 4 bases and J dropped 5; count of bases not matched to a gene: 6. This CDR3 is 14 amino acids long. CDR3 in amino acids: CASSRDSQDQPQHF. Written as DNA, the CDR3 is TGCGCCAGCAGCCGGGACAGCCAAGATCAGCCCCAGCATTTT.

The rearrangement links TRBV20-1 to TRBJ2-7; maybe TRBD2 (6 bases). Germline V CDR1 and CDR2: DFQATT, SNEGSKA (reference sequence). With 4 bases removed from V and 1 base from J, the gap between germline ends came to 20 bases. This CDR3 is 16 amino acids long. The CDR3 DNA follows: TGCAGTGCTAATGACCGGGACTCGACATTTTCCTACGAGCAGTACTTC. Translation: CSANDRDSTFSYEQYF.

At least ten counts were recorded for this clonotype. The chain carries TRBV27 and TRBJ1-2; 7 bases line up with TRBD1. V trimming: 0 bases; J trimming: 10 bases; junction bases outside the gene matches: 8. Germline V gene lookup returns CDR1 MNHEY and CDR2 SMNVEV (reference sequence). This CDR3 contains 14 residues. CDR3 residues: CASSLSQQGLAYTF. CDR3 bases: TGTGCCAGCAGTTTATCGCAACAGGGGCTCGCCTACACCTTC.

In this sample, this clonotype turned up a few times. V usage is TRBV25-1 and J usage is TRBJ1-5; D not resolved. The germline gives CDR1 MGHDK, CDR2 SYGVNS. Trimming left V 0 bases short and J 5 bases short, with 11 bases between. The CDR3 loop spans 15 amino acids. The CDR3 DNA reads as TGTGCCAGCAGTGAATATGGACTGGAGTATCAGCCCCAGCATTTT. As protein: CASSEYGLEYQPQHF.

A few counts support this clonotype. The chain recombines TRBV5-4 with TRBJ2-5; perhaps TRBD1 as D (6 bases). This CDR3 spans 14 amino acids. V was shortened by 2 bases and J by 2 bases, with 10 bases between the two germline ends. Germline CDR1 reads SGHNT; CDR2 reads YYREEE (reference sequence). In nucleotides, the CDR3 is TGTGCCAGCAGCTTCCTTGGGACACAAGAGACCCAGTACTTC. It translates to CASSFLGTQETQYF.

With respect to this clonotype: Being one base from a much bigger clone, this may be a read error. DNA of the CDR3: TGTGCCAACAAGAGGGGGGAAGGAGGGTACGAGCAGTACTTC. Encoded protein: CANKRGEGGYEQYF. The chain employs TRBV2 and TRBJ2-7, with D perhaps given as TRBD1 or TRBD2 (6 bases each). In germline, CDR1 is SNHLY, CDR2 FYNNEI. The CDR3 loop spans 14 amino acids. The ends were cut back, 10 bases at V and 4 bases at J, with 20 bases in the middle.

The V call is TRBV12-3 or TRBV12-4, the J call TRBJ1-5; no clear D gene. The V end was cut by 7 bases, the J end by 5 bases, with 6 bases between. This CDR3 has 11 amino acids. The CDR3 loop reads CASTSDQPQHF. The CDR3 DNA follows: TGTGCCAGCACCTCAGATCAGCCCCAGCATTTT.

This clonotype was detected only once. This rearrangement joins TRBV20-1 to TRBJ1-3, with D uncertain. The germline gives CDR1 DFQATT, CDR2 SNEGSKA (reference sequence). Trimming took off 3 bases at V and 0 bases at J, with 12 bases between the two ends. CDR3 length: 15 amino acids. The CDR3 sequence is CSASTPPSSGNTIYF. Here the CDR3 DNA reads TGCAGTGCTAGTACGCCGCCGAGCTCTGGAAACACCATATATTTT.

In this sample, this clonotype turned up many times. This chain uses TRBV28 with TRBJ2-5, with TRBD1 matching over 9 bases. V lost 2 bases and J lost 4; bases outside the gene matches: 5. The CDR3 totals 15 residues. CDR1 is MDHEN, CDR2 SYDVKM, per germline. CDR3 DNA: TGTGCCAGCAGTTTAGCCGAGACAGGGGGAGAGACCCAGTACTTC. Protein sequence: CASSLAETGGETQYF.

This clonotype was detected many times. V and J are TRBV20-1 and TRBJ1-2, with D maybe TRBD1 (6 bases). The germline CDR1 and CDR2 sequences are DFQATT and SNEGSKA (reference sequence). The germline V and J ends were trimmed by 5 bases and 4 bases, with 17 bases remaining between them. This CDR3 is built from 14 residues. The CDR3 loop reads CSAGYRASGYGYTF. CDR3 sequence (DNA): TGCAGTGCTGGTTACAGGGCTTCTGGCTATGGCTACACCTTC.

The chain is built from TRBV4-3 and TRBJ2-6; D is unresolved. Germline assignment: CDR1 LGHNA and CDR2 YSLEER. The CDR3 consists of 15 residues. Trimming took off 6 bases at V and 0 bases at J, with 9 bases between the two ends. In DNA form, the CDR3 reads TGCGCCAGCAGTTACATAATCTCTGGGGCCAACGTCCTGACTTTC. As protein: CASSYIISGANVLTF.